The clone carrying this T cell receptor beta chain was counted a single time. These data come from a study of blood T cell repertoires in COVID-19. Study-wide context: PBMCs, B-cell-depleted T cells, or T cells were the source of the cDNA or gDNA that made up the material.

Per the authors' pipeline: From reference gene primer amplification, estimates of nucleated cell counts were derived. Assay: immunoSEQ multiplex PCR; the TCRdb copy retains only in-frame clones and omits some. D and trimming were read from the DNA, whereas the V and J calls and clone size are those reported in that table. The repertoire holds tens of thousands of clones, with 70% to 90% as singletons. V was pared by 5 bases and J by 15 bases, with 17 bases between. CDR3 size: 12 residues. Germline CDR1 is SGHAT and CDR2 is FQNNGV. The chain is built from TRBV11-2 and TRBJ2-1; maybe TRBD1 (7 bases). The material sequenced was peripheral blood. The sequence came from a man aged 45-60 years with active COVID-19. The CDR3 reads CASSPPQGGRFF. In DNA, the CDR3 is TGTGCCAGCAGCCCCCCGCAGGGGGGACGGTTCTTC.